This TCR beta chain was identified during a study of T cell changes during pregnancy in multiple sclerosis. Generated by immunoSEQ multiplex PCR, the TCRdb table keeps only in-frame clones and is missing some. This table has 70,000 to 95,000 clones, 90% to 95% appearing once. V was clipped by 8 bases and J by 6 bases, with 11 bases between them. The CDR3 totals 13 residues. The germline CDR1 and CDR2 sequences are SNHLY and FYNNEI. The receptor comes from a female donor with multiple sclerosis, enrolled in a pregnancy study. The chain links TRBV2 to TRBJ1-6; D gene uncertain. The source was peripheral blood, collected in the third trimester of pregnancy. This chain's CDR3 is CASLEGFNSPLHF. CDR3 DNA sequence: TGTGCCAGCCTCGAGGGTTTTAATTCACCCCTCCACTTT.